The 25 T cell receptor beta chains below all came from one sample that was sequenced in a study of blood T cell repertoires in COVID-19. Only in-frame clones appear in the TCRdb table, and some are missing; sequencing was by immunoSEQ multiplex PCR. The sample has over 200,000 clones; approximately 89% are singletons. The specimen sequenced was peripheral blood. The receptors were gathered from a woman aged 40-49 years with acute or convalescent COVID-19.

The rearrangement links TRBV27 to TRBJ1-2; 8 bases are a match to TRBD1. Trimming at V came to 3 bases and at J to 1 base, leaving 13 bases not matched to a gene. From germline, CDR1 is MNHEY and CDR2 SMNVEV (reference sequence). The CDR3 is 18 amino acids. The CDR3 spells CASSLEARGQGLNYGYTF. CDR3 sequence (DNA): TGTGCCAGCAGTTTGGAGGCACGTGGACAGGGCCTTAACTATGGCTACACCTTC.

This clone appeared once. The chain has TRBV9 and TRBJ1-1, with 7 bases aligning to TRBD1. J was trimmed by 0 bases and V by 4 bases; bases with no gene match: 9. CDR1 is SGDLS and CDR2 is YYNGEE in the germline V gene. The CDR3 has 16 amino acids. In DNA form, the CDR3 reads TGTGCCAGCAGCCCCCGAGGGGGCCCTATGAACACTGAAGCTTTCTTT. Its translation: CASSPRGGPMNTEAFF.

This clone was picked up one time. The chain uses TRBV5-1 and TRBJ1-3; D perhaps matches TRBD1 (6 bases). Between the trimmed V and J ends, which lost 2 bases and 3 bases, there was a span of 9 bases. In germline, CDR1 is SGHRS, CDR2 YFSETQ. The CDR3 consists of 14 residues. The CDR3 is CASSLRGNGNTIYF. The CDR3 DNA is TGCGCCAGCAGCTTAAGGGGGAATGGAAACACCATATATTTT.

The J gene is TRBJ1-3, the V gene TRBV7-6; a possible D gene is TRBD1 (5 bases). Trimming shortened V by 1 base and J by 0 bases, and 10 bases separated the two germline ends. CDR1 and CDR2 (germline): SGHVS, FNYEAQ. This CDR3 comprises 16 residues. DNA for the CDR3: TGTGCCAGCAGCTTAGGTCCCCAGGGCTCTGGAAACACCATATATTTT. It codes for CASSLGPQGSGNTIYF.

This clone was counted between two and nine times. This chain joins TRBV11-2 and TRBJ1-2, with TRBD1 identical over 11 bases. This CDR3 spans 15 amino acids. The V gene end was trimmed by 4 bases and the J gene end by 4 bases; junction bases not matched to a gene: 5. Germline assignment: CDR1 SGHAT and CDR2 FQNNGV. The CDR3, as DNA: TGTGCCAGCAGCTCCCCGGACAGGGGGCCCTATGGCTACACCTTC. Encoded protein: CASSSPDRGPYGYTF.

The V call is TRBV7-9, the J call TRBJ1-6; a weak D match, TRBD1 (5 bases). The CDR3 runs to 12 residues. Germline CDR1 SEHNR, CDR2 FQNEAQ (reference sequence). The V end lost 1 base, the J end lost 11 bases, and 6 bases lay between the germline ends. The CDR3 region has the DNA TGTGCCAGCAGCTTAGGGGGGGCACCCCTCCACTTT. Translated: CASSLGGAPLHF.

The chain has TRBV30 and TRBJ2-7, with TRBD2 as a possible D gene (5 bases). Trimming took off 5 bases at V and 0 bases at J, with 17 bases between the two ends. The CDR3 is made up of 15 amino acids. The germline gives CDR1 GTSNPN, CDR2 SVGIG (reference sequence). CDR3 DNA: TGTGCCTGGCGGAGAGGGAGTAGGAGCTCCTACGAGCAGTACGTC. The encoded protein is CAWRRGSRSSYEQYV.

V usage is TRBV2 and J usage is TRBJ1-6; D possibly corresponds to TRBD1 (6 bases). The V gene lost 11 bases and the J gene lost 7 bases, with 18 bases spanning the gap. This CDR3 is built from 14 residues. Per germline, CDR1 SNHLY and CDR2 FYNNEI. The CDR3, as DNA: TGTGCCGCCCGCGGCGGGGGGGGCAATTCACCCCTCCACTTT. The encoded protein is CAARGGGGNSPLHF.

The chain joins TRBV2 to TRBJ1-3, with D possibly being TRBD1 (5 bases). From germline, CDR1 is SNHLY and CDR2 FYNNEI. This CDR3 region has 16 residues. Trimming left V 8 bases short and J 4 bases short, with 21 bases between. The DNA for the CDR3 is TGTGCCAGCTCTCTCAACGCGGGGGGATCAGGAAACACCATATATTTT. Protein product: CASSLNAGGSGNTIYF.

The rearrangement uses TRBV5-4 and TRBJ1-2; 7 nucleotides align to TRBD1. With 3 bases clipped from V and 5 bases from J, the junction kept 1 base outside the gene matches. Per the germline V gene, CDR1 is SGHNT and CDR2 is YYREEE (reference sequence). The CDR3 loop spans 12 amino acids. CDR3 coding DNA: TGTGCCAGCAGCTCGGGACAGTATGGCTACACCTTC. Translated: CASSSGQYGYTF.

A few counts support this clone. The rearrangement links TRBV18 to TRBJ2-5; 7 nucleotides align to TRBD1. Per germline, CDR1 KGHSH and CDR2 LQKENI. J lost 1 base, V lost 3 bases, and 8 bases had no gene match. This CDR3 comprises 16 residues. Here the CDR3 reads CASSPPNRGFQETQYF. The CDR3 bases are TGTGCCAGCTCACCCCCTAACAGGGGTTTCCAAGAGACCCAGTACTTC.

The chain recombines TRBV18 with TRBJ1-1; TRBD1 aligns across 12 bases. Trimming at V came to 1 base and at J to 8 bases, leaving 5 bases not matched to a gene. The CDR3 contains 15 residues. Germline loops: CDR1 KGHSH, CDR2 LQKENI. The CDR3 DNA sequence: TGTGCCAGCTCACCACAGGGACAGGGGGCAGCGGAAGCTTTCTTT. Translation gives CASSPQGQGAAEAFF.

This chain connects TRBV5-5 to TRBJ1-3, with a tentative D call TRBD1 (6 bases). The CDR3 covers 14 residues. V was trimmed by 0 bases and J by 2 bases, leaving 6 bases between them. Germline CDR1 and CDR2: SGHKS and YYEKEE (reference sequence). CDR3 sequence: CASSLAGAGNTIYF. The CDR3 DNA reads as TGTGCCAGCAGCTTGGCAGGGGCTGGAAACACCATATATTTT. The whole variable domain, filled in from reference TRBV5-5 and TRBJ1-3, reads DAGVTQSPTHLIKTRGQQVTLRCSPISGHKSVSWYQQVLGQGPQFIFQYYEKEERGRGNFPDRFSARQFPNYSSELNVNALLLGDSALYLCASSLAGAGNTIYFGEGSWLTVV.

CDR3 in amino acids: CASTHDWDRETKNIQYF. In DNA, the CDR3 is TGTGCCAGCACGCACGACTGGGACAGGGAGACCAAAAACATTCAGTACTTC. The genes are TRBV6-4 and TRBJ2-4, with TRBD1 matching 9 bases. The CDR3 is 17 amino acids. V gave up 7 bases and J gave up 2 bases; unmatched junction bases: 12. From germline, CDR1 is MRHNA and CDR2 SNTAGT.

The CDR3 DNA follows: TGTGCCAGCACCATTCGGACAGGCGTGGATACGCAGTATTTT. This gives the protein CASTIRTGVDTQYF. V and J are TRBV6-5 and TRBJ2-3; 7 bases agree with TRBD1. The CDR3 has 14 amino acids. In germline, CDR1 is MNHEY, CDR2 SVGAGI. After removal of 7 bases from V and 6 bases from J, the junction contained 10 bases not matched to a gene.

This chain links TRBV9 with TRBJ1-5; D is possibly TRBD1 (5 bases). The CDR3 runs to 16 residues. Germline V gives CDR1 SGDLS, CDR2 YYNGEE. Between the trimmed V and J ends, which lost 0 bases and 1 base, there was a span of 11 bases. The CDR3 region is CASSVDQGTSNQPQHF. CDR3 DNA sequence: TGTGCCAGCAGCGTAGACCAGGGCACGAGCAATCAGCCCCAGCATTTT.

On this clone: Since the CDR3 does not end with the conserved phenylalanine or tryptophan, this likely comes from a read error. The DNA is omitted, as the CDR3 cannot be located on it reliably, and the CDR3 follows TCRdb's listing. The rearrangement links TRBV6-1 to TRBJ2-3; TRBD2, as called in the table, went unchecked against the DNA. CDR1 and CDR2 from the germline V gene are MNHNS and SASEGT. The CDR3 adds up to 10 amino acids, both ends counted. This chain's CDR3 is CASSEGTPSI.

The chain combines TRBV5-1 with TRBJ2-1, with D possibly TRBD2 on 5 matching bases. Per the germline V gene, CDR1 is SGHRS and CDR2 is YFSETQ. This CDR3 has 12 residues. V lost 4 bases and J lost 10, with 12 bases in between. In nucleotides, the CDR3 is TGCGCCAGCAGCCGGACTGAGAAAGAGCAGTTCTTC. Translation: CASSRTEKEQFF.

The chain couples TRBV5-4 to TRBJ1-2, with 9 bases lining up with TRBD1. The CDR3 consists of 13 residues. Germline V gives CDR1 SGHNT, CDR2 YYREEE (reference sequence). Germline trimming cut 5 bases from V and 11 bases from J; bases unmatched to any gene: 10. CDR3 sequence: CASRVQGAQGYTF. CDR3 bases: TGTGCCAGCAGAGTACAGGGGGCACAGGGATACACCTTC.

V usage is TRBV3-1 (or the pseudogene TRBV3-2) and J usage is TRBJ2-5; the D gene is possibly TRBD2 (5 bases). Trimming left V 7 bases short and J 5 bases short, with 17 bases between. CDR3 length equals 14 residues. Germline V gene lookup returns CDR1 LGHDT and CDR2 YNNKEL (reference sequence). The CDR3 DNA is TGTGCCAGCACCATGTCGGGGATAGGGGAGACCCAGTACTTC. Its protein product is CASTMSGIGETQYF.

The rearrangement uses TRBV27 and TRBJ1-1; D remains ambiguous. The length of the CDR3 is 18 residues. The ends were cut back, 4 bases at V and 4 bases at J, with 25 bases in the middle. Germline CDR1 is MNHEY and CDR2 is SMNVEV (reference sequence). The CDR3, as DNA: TGTGCCAGCAGTTCGCGGGTTGTCTTAGTCCTCCCAGCCACTGAAGCTTTCTTT. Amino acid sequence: CASSSRVVLVLPATEAFF.

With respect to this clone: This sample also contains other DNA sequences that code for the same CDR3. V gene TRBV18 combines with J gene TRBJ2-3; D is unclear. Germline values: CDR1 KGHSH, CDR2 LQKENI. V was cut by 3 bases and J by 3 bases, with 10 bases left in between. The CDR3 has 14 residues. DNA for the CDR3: TGTGCCAGCTCACCTCCTAGTTTAACAGATACGCAGTATTTT. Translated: CASSPPSLTDTQYF.

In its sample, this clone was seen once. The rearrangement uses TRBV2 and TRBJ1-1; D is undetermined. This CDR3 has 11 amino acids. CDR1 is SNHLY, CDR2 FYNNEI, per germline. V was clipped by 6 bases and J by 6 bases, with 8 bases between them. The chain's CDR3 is CASSRLAEAFF. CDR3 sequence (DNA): TGTGCCAGCAGCCGGTTGGCTGAAGCTTTCTTT.

CDR3 nucleotides: TGTGCCAGCAGCACTCTCCCGGGACAGGGGTACGAGCAGTACGTC. Translated: CASSTLPGQGYEQYV. V is TRBV6-6 and J is TRBJ2-7, with 10 bases that match TRBD1. Germline V gene lookup returns CDR1 MNHNY and CDR2 SVGAGI (reference sequence). V shed 6 bases, J shed 4 bases, and the junction held 9 bases outside the gene matches. The CDR3 has 15 residues.

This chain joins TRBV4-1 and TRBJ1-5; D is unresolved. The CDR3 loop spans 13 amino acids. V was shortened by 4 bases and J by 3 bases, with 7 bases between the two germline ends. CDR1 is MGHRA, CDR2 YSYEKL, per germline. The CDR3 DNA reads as TGCGCCAGCAGCCCCTCCCTCAATCAGCCCCAGCATTTT. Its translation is CASSPSLNQPQHF.